Below are 27 T cell receptor beta chains sequenced from a single sample in a study of cytomegalovirus exposure and HLA in healthy donors. PCR amplification relied on 60 Vbeta primers (plus 13 Jbeta primers). TCRdb keeps only in-frame clones here, not all; method: immunoSEQ multiplex PCR. The sample has over 150,000 clones; about 77% are singletons. The sample consisted of PBMCs. Every receptor here comes from a woman aged 30 to 39 in good health and CMV-seronegative.

The gene calls are TRBV11-2 and TRBJ2-2; 8 nucleotides align to TRBD1. Germline CDR1 and CDR2: SGHAT and FQNNGV. There are 14 residues in the CDR3. V lost 8 bases, J lost 6 bases, and 8 bases stayed unmatched. DNA for the CDR3: TGTGCCAGCTACCACCCAGGGGGCCCCGGGGAGCTGTTTTTT. Its translation is CASYHPGGPGELFF.

The V call is TRBV28, the J call TRBJ2-1; D is perhaps TRBD1 (5 bases). Germline CDR1 reads MDHEN; CDR2 reads SYDVKM. The CDR3 totals 15 residues. Trimming pared 3 bases from V and 2 bases from J, leaving 11 bases between. The CDR3 sequence is CASSLSGLAYNEQFF. The CDR3 DNA reads as TGTGCCAGCAGTTTGTCAGGGTTAGCCTACAATGAGCAGTTCTTC.

V usage is TRBV30 and J usage is TRBJ1-5, with D unresolved. Per germline, CDR1 GTSNPN and CDR2 SVGIG (reference sequence). The CDR3 spans 13 residues. V lost 3 bases and J lost 4, with 10 bases in between. The CDR3 DNA is TGTGCCTGGAGCCGAGGGCCTAATCAGCCCCAGCATTTT. As protein: CAWSRGPNQPQHF.

The chain recombines TRBV27 with TRBJ1-1; 10 nucleotides match TRBD1. Per germline, CDR1 MNHEY and CDR2 SMNVEV (reference sequence). With 8 bases clipped from V and 2 bases from J, the junction kept 14 bases outside the gene matches. The CDR3 is 17 amino acids. Written as DNA, the CDR3 is TGTGCCAGCCAAAGTTTTAGGGGGACAGGGGCTAACACTGAAGCTTTCTTT. It translates to CASQSFRGTGANTEAFF.

This clone was counted between two and nine times. CDR3 sequence reads: CASSEGGYSNQPQHF. In DNA form, the CDR3 reads TGCGCCAGCTCTGAGGGAGGGTATAGCAATCAGCCCCAGCATTTT. V and J are TRBV5-1 and TRBJ1-5; D unresolved. The ends were cut back, 7 bases at V and 0 bases at J, with 14 bases in the middle. CDR1 is SGHRS and CDR2 is YFSETQ in the germline V gene. CDR3 length: 15 amino acids.

The chain is built from TRBV5-1 and TRBJ2-5; 7 bases line up with TRBD1. The length of the CDR3 is 15 residues. V lost 1 base, J lost 5 bases, and 8 bases stayed unmatched. The germline CDR1 and CDR2 sequences are SGHRS and YFSETQ. The CDR3 sequence is CASSLPDRWSETQYF. The CDR3 coding sequence is TGCGCCAGCAGCTTGCCGGACAGGTGGAGTGAGACCCAGTACTTC.

The V and J genes are TRBV28 and TRBJ1-3, with D unresolved. The CDR3 contains 14 residues. Trimming left V 5 bases short and J 0 bases short, with 8 bases between. Germline CDR1 reads MDHEN; CDR2 reads SYDVKM. In nucleotides, the CDR3 is TGTGCCAGCAGTACCCGGTCCTCTGGAAACACCATATATTTT. Translating gives CASSTRSSGNTIYF.

This clone was observed a single time. The chain joins TRBV13 to TRBJ2-7; D is possibly TRBD1 (6 bases). The CDR3 covers 14 residues. Germline V gene sequence: CDR1 PRHDT, CDR2 FYEKMQ (reference sequence). V lost 5 bases and J lost 2, with 13 bases in between. The CDR3 DNA is TGTGCCAGCAGCCGAGGGACACCTCCCTACGAGCAGTACTTC. This translates into CASSRGTPPYEQYF.

The V gene is TRBV2, the J gene TRBJ2-5; 7 bases align to TRBD2. The V gene's germline CDR1 is SNHLY and CDR2 FYNNEI. Trimming at V came to 6 bases and at J to 0 bases, leaving 4 bases not matched to a gene. This CDR3 has 14 amino acids. The CDR3 loop reads CASSWLADQETQYF. As DNA, the CDR3 is TGTGCCAGCAGCTGGCTAGCGGACCAAGAGACCCAGTACTTC.

The genes are TRBV7-9 and TRBJ2-2, with 9 bases fitting TRBD2. Trimming cost V 5 bases and J 2 bases; bases outside gene matches: 6. This CDR3 spans 16 amino acids. CDR1 and CDR2 from the germline V gene are SEHNR and FQNEAQ (reference sequence). Here the CDR3 reads CASSVVGLANTGELFF. The CDR3 nucleotides read TGTGCCAGCAGCGTTGTGGGACTAGCTAACACCGGGGAGCTGTTTTTT.

The chain joins TRBV7-6 to TRBJ2-2; no clear D. With 1 base removed from V and 3 bases from J, the gap between germline ends came to 6 bases. CDR1 and CDR2 from the germline V gene are SGHVS and FNYEAQ. CDR3 length: 14 residues. The CDR3 spells CASSLETYTGELFF. In DNA, the CDR3 is TGTGCCAGCAGCTTAGAAACTTACACCGGGGAGCTGTTTTTT.

This clone has only one observation. The chain joins TRBV27 to TRBJ1-1; TRBD1 is a possible D gene (6 bases). V was clipped by 8 bases and J by 6 bases, with 22 bases between them. CDR3 length: 15 residues. The germline gives CDR1 MNHEY, CDR2 SMNVEV (reference sequence). As DNA, the CDR3 is TGTGCCAGCGGCTGGACCGGGGGGGCCGGGGCTGAAGCTTTCTTT. Translated, it gives CASGWTGGAGAEAFF.

The chain employs TRBV4-1 and TRBJ2-1; 10 positions match TRBD2. CDR1 MGHRA and CDR2 YSYEKL come from the germline V gene. The CDR3 spans 16 residues. After removal of 1 base from V and 8 bases from J, the junction contained 8 bases not matched to a gene. The chain's CDR3 is CASSQVGSGRIYEQFF. CDR3 DNA sequence: TGCGCCAGCAGCCAAGTTGGTAGCGGGAGGATCTATGAGCAGTTCTTC.

This clone was observed a handful of times. The J gene is TRBJ2-3, the V gene TRBV10-1, with D unresolved. Germline V gene sequence: CDR1 WNHNN, CDR2 SYGVQD (reference sequence). The V gene lost 0 bases and the J gene lost 1 base, with 5 bases spanning the gap. CDR3 length: 14 amino acids. CDR3 nucleotides: TGCGCCAGCAGTGAGTCGGTAGGCACAGATACGCAGTATTTT. The encoded protein is CASSESVGTDTQYF.

This clone occurred once. This chain uses TRBV5-1 with TRBJ2-7; D is possibly TRBD2 (5 bases). This CDR3 region has 14 residues. The germline CDR1 and CDR2 sequences are SGHRS and YFSETQ. V was trimmed by 2 bases and J by 2 bases, leaving 11 bases between them. The CDR3 bases are TGCGCCAGCAGCTTATCCGACGGGGCCTACGAGCAGTACTTC. It specifies CASSLSDGAYEQYF.

This chain joins TRBV7-2 and TRBJ1-4, with a weak D call TRBD1 (6 bases). The germline V gene has CDR1 SGHTA and CDR2 FQGNSA. V was cut by 6 bases and J by 5 bases, with 16 bases left in between. The CDR3 covers 15 residues. CDR3 bases: TGTGCCAGCAGTAAGGGCGCAGGGGAGAATGAAAAACTGTTTTTT. Its translation is CASSKGAGENEKLFF.

The CDR3 region is CASSQRGYEQYF. CDR3 in DNA: TGTGCCAGCAGCCAAAGAGGGTACGAGCAGTACTTC. V and J are TRBV27 and TRBJ2-7; tentative D call: TRBD2 (5 bases). Deletions cut 6 bases from V and 4 bases from J, with 10 bases between. This CDR3 spans 12 amino acids. Germline-derived CDR1 and CDR2 are MNHEY and SMNVEV (reference sequence).

The chain has TRBV19 and TRBJ2-1, with D possibly TRBD1 on 7 matching bases. The CDR3 extends over 17 amino acids. Trimming took off 4 bases at V and 0 bases at J, with 16 bases between the two ends. Germline CDR1 is LNHDA and CDR2 is SQIVND (reference sequence). This CDR3 is CASSTTPGGSSYNEQFF. DNA for the CDR3: TGTGCCAGTAGTACTACCCCAGGGGGGAGCTCCTACAATGAGCAGTTCTTC.

The J gene is TRBJ1-1, the V gene TRBV14; D is uncertain. Germline V gene sequence: CDR1 SGHDN, CDR2 FVKESK. CDR3 length: 13 amino acids. Trimming shortened V by 1 base and J by 8 bases, and 11 bases separated the two germline ends. The CDR3: CASSQAWASEAFF. The DNA of the CDR3 is TGTGCCAGCAGCCAAGCTTGGGCTTCAGAAGCTTTCTTT.

The chain couples TRBV27 to TRBJ1-5; D is possibly TRBD1 (5 bases). Trimming removed 5 bases at V and 5 bases at J, with 13 bases between. Germline V lookup: CDR1 MNHEY, CDR2 SMNVEV (reference sequence). This CDR3 is built from 14 residues. CDR3 coding DNA: TGTGCCAGCAGTAGTAGACAGACCTATCAGCCCCAGCATTTT. Protein: CASSSRQTYQPQHF.

To note about this clone: Sequence at one end of the junction differs from germline and may be a read error. This rearrangement joins TRBV7-7 to TRBJ2-7; 9 positions match TRBD1. CDR1 and CDR2 from the germline V gene are SSHAT and FNYEAQ (reference sequence). The CDR3 runs to 15 residues. The CDR3 nucleotides are TGTGCTAGCAGCTTAAGGGACAGGGAGGGGTACGAGCAGTACTTC. It translates to CASSLRDREGYEQYF.

The chain uses TRBV5-6 and TRBJ1-5; 7 nucleotides match TRBD1. This CDR3 spans 17 amino acids. Germline CDR1 is SGHDT and CDR2 is YYEEEE. J lost 2 bases, V lost 3 bases, and 11 bases had no gene match. CDR3 amino acids: CASSYLTRTGGNQPQHF. The CDR3 nucleotides are TGTGCCAGCAGCTACCTAACCCGGACAGGAGGCAATCAGCCCCAGCATTTT.

CDR3 coding DNA: TGTGCCAGCTCACCACGGACAGGGCTGAGGTACGAGCAGTACTTC. It yields the protein CASSPRTGLRYEQYF. J is TRBJ2-7 and V is TRBV18; 8 bases agree with TRBD1. Per germline, CDR1 KGHSH and CDR2 LQKENI. The ends lost 1 base at V and 4 bases at J; junction bases unmatched: 6. This CDR3 region has 15 residues.

The genes are TRBV30 and TRBJ1-2; 7 nucleotides line up with TRBD1. Germline CDR1 GTSNPN, CDR2 SVGIG (reference sequence). V lost 1 base and J lost 8; bases outside the gene matches: 4. This CDR3 region has 12 residues. CDR3 amino acids: CAWSGDSDGYTF. The CDR3, as DNA: TGTGCCTGGAGTGGGGACAGTGACGGCTACACCTTC.

This clone was picked up a small number of times. This chain connects TRBV29-1 to TRBJ1-1; D gene ambiguous. V shed 3 bases and J shed 1 base, with 6 bases lying between them. Germline CDR1 is SQVTM and CDR2 is ANQGSEA. The CDR3 is 12 amino acids. This CDR3 is CSVEAANTEAFF. The CDR3 DNA sequence: TGCAGCGTTGAGGCGGCGAACACTGAAGCTTTCTTT. Based on the CDR3 plus reference TRBV29-1 and TRBJ1-1, the full variable domain is SAVISQKPSRDICQRGTSLTIQCQVDSQVTMMFWYRQQPGQSLTLIATANQGSEATYESGFVIDKFPISRPNLTFSTLTVSNMSPEDSSIYLCSVEAANTEAFFGQGTRLTVV.

This chain joins TRBV28 and TRBJ1-2, with D possibly being TRBD1 (6 bases). The CDR3 sequence is 15 residues long. CDR1 is MDHEN and CDR2 is SYDVKM in the germline V gene. Trimming removed 6 bases at V and 0 bases at J, with 14 bases between. In DNA, the CDR3 is TGTGCCAGCAGCCCACAGGGTGTGGCTAACTATGGCTACACCTTC. Its translation is CASSPQGVANYGYTF.

The rearrangement links TRBV11-2 to TRBJ2-1; 10 positions agree with TRBD2. This CDR3 is 15 amino acids long. Germline loops: CDR1 SGHAT, CDR2 FQNNGV. The junction had 2 bases not matched to a gene; V was cut back by 2 bases and J by 4 bases. CDR3 nucleotide sequence: TGTGCCAGCAGCTTAACTAGCGGGGAATACAATGAGCAGTTCTTC. As protein: CASSLTSGEYNEQFF.